The clone carrying this TCR beta chain was seen a single time. The protocol was immunoSEQ multiplex PCR, while the TCRdb copy is restricted to in-frame clones and leaves out a portion. Among 150,000 or so clones listed, just over 90% were seen once. This specimen belongs to a study of blood T cell repertoires in COVID-19. V trimming: 0 bases; J trimming: 5 bases; junction bases outside the gene matches: 11. The CDR3 is 17 residues long. Germline assignment: CDR1 SGHRS and CDR2 YFSETQ. V and J are TRBV5-1 and TRBJ2-5; TRBD1 matches at 9 bases. The source of this sequence is a man aged 18 to 35 with acute or convalescent COVID-19. Sequenced: peripheral blood. DNA of the CDR3: TGCGCCAGCAGCTTGGAAGTGGGACAGGGTCCCCGCGAGACCCAGTACTTC. Protein sequence: CASSLEVGQGPRETQYF.